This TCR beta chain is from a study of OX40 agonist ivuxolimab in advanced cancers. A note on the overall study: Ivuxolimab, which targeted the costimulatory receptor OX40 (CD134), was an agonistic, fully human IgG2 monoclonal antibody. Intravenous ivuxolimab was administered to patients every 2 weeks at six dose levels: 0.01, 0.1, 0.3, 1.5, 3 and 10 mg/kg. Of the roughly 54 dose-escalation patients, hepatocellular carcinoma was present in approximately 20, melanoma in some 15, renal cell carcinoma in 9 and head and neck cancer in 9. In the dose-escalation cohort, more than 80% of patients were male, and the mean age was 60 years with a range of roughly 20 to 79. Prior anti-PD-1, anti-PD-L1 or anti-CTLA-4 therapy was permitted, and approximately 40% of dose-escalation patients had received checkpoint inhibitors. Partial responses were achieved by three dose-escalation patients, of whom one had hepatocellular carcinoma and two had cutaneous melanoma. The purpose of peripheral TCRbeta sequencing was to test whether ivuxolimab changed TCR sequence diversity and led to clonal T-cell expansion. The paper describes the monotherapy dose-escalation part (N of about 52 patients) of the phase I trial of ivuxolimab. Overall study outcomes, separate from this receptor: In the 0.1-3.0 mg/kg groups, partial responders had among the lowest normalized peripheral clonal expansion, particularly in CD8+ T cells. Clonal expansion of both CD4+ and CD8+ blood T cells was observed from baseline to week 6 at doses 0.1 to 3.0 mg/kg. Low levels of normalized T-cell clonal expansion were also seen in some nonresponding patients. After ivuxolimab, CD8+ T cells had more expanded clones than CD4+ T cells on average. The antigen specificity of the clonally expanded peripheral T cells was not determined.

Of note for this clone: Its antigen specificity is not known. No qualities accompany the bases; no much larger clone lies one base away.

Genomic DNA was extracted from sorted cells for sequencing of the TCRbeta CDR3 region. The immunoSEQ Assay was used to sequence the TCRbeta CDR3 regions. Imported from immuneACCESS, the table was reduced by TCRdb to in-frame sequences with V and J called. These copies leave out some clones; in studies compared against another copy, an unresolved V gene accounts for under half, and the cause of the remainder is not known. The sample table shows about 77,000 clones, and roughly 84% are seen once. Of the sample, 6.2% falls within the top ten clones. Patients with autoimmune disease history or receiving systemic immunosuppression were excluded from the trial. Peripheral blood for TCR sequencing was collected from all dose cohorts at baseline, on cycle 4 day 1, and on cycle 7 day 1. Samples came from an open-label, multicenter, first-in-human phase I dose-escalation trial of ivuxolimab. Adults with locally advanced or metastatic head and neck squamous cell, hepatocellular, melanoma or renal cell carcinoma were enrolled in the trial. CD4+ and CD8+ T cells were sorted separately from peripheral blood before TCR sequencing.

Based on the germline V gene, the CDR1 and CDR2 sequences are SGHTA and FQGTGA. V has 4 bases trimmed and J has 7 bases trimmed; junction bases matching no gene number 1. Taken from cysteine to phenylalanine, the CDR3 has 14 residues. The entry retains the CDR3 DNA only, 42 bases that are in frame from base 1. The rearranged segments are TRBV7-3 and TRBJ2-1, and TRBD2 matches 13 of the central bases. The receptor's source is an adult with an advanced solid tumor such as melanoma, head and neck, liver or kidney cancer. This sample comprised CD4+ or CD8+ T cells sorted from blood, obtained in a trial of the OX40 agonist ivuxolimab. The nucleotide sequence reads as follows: TGTGCCAGCAGCTGGACTAGCGGGAGTAATGAGCAGTTCTTC. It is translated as CASSWTSGSNEQFF. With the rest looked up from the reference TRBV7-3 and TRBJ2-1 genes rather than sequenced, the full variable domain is GAGVSQTPSNKVTEKGKYVELRCDPISGHTALYWYRQSLGQGPEFLIYFQGTGAADDSGLPNDRFFAVRPEGSVSTLKIQRTERGDSAVYLCASSWTSGSNEQFFGPGTRLTVL.